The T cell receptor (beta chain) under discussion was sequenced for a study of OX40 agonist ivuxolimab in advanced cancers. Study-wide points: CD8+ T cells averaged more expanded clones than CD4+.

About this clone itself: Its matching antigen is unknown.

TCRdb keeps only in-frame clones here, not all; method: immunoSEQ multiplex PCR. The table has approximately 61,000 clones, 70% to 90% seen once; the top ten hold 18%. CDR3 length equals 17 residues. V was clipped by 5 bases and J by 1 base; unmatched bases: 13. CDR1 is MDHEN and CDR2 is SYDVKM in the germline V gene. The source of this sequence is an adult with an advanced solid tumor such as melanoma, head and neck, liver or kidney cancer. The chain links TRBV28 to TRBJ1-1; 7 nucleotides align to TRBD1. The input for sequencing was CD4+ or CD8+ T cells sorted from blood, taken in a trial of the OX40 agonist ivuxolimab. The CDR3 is CASSPLTGVLGNTEAFF. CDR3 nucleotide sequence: TGTGCCAGCAGTCCCCTAACAGGGGTACTCGGGAACACTGAAGCTTTCTTT.